This TCR beta chain comes out of a study of blood T cell repertoires in COVID-19. Original processing methods: Researchers report that nucleated cell counts were estimated from reference gene primer amplification. Clones were sequenced by immunoSEQ multiplex PCR, and TCRdb holds only the in-frame ones, with some missing. V, J and clone size derive from that table, while D and trimming were established from the DNA sequence. The table lists about 200,000 clones, 75% to 85% of them singletons, with about 7% in the top ten. V gave up 4 bases and J gave up 2 bases, with 15 bases separating them. The CDR3 has 15 amino acids. The germline CDR1 and CDR2 sequences are MGHRA and YSYEKL.

The TCR comes from a man in his fifties or sixties with acute or convalescent COVID-19. The rearrangement links TRBV4-1 to TRBJ2-7, with D possibly matching TRBD1 (6 bases). The sequenced sample was peripheral blood. CDR3 DNA: TGCGCCAGCAGCCTCACCACAGGGACGACCTACGAGCAGTACTTC. It specifies CASSLTTGTTYEQYF.